Listed here are 15 T cell receptor beta chains from one sample, sequenced in a study of low-dose radiotherapy and immunotherapy resistance in tumors. First-strand cDNA used TRAV- and TRBV-specific primers, covering alpha and beta chains. PCR amplification of the TCRs was performed with Phusion for 20 PCR cycles, and it relied on a constant-region primer together with a V-primer adapter. MiXCR, run by TCRdb on the reads, gives a single entry per CDR3 protein. The sample carries 6,000 to 6,500 distinct CDR3 sequences, approximately 78% recorded once. Receptors were obtained from a human donor with advanced metastatic prostate, ovarian, gallbladder or colorectal cancer (not recorded which). This table probably holds off-target reads from a library built for another chain.

The chain combines TRBV28 with TRBJ2-2; D gene uncertain. The CDR3 covers 10 residues. From germline, CDR1 is MDHEN and CDR2 SYDVKM. V was pared by 8 bases and J by 7 bases, with 5 bases between. CDR3 sequence reads: CASSVGELFF. Written as DNA, the CDR3 is TGTGCCAGCTCCGTCGGGGAGCTGTTTTTT.

The chain links TRBV7-9 to TRBJ1-2, with D unresolved. The ends were cut back, 5 bases at V and 1 base at J, with 17 bases in the middle. CDR3 size: 16 residues. Per germline, CDR1 SEHNR and CDR2 FQNEAQ (reference sequence). The CDR3 DNA is TGTGCCAGCAGCGCCCGCAGGAGAGGATTTAACTATGGCTACACCTTC. This codes for CASSARRRGFNYGYTF.

This chain uses TRBV10-3 with TRBJ2-1; D is ambiguous. V dropped 10 bases and J dropped 8 bases, with 12 bases sitting between them. The CDR3 length is 11 residues. CDR1 is ENHRY and CDR2 is SYGVKD in the germline V gene. The CDR3 region is CASSERDEQFF. The CDR3 coding sequence is TGTGCCAGCTCCGAGCGCGATGAGCAGTTCTTC.

V gene TRBV3-1 combines with J gene TRBJ2-5; D may match TRBD1 or TRBD2 (5 bases each). Germline values: CDR1 LGHDT, CDR2 YNNKEL (reference sequence). Trimming shortened V by 1 base and J by 8 bases, and 8 bases separated the two germline ends. The CDR3 totals 12 residues. The CDR3 loop is CASSQVGDTQYF. The CDR3 region has the DNA TGTGCCAGCAGCCAAGTTGGGGACACCCAGTACTTC.

The gene calls are TRBV20-1 and TRBJ2-2; 11 positions agree with TRBD2. The length of the CDR3 is 15 residues. CDR1 DFQATT and CDR2 SNEGSKA come from the germline V gene (reference sequence). V shed 2 bases and J 5 bases; nucleotides not matched to a gene: 4. CDR3 in amino acids: CSARPGTSGTGELFF. In DNA form, the CDR3 reads TGCAGTGCTAGACCCGGGACTAGCGGTACCGGGGAGCTGTTTTTT.

The chain carries TRBV14 and TRBJ2-1; TRBD2 aligns across 7 bases. CDR1 and CDR2 from the germline V gene are SGHDN and FVKESK. After removal of 1 base from V and 9 bases from J, the junction contained 6 bases not matched to a gene. This CDR3 comprises 14 residues. CDR3: CASSQGGGYGEQFF. As DNA, the CDR3 is TGTGCCAGCAGCCAAGGGGGGGGATATGGTGAGCAGTTCTTC. Based on the CDR3 plus reference TRBV14 and TRBJ2-1, the full variable domain is EAGVTQFPSHSVIEKGQTVTLRCDPISGHDNLYWYRRVMGKEIKFLLHFVKESKQDESGMPNNRFLAERTGGTYSTLKVQPAELEDSGVYFCASSQGGGYGEQFFGPGTRLTVL.

V usage is TRBV10-3 and J usage is TRBJ2-1, with D maybe TRBD1 (6 bases). Germline V gene lookup returns CDR1 ENHRY and CDR2 SYGVKD. V lost 8 bases and J lost 3, with 11 bases in between. The CDR3 is 13 residues long. The CDR3 loop is CAIGHRDYNEQFF. CDR3 in DNA: TGTGCCATCGGGCACAGGGACTACAATGAGCAGTTCTTC.

This clonotype was observed once. V is TRBV29-1 and J is TRBJ2-7; 10 nucleotides match TRBD1. CDR1 SQVTM and CDR2 ANQGSEA come from the germline V gene. Unmatched junction bases numbered 7, after V lost 7 bases and J lost 4 bases. The CDR3 has 13 amino acids. CDR3 sequence: CSALTGGGYEQYF. DNA of the CDR3: TGCAGCGCCCTGACAGGGGGCGGGTACGAGCAGTACTTC.

The J gene is TRBJ2-1, the V gene TRBV11-2; no firm D call. Trimming pared 5 bases from V and 12 bases from J, leaving 14 bases between. The CDR3 consists of 12 residues. CDR1 SGHAT and CDR2 FQNNGV come from the germline V gene. Here the CDR3 reads CASSPPGGLQFF. CDR3 DNA sequence: TGTGCCAGCAGCCCCCCCGGCGGCCTGCAGTTCTTC.

V and J are TRBV4-1 and TRBJ2-6; D is tentatively TRBD1 or TRBD2 (6 bases each). Trimming removed 3 bases from V and 4 bases from J, with 19 bases in between. The CDR3 totals 18 residues. Germline CDR1 is MGHRA and CDR2 is YSYEKL. CDR3 sequence (DNA): TGCGCCAGCAGCCACGGACGCCTAGGGGGGCCGGGGGCCAACGTCCTGACTTTC. The encoded protein is CASSHGRLGGPGANVLTF.

The chain combines TRBV5-4 with TRBJ2-6; 8 nucleotides line up with TRBD1. Germline V CDR1 and CDR2: SGHNT, YYREEE (reference sequence). The CDR3 is 15 amino acids. Trimming cost V 3 bases and J 4 bases; bases outside gene matches: 3. In DNA, the CDR3 is TGTGCCAGCAGCTCAGGGGGCTCCGGGGCCAACGTCCTGACTTTC. Protein product: CASSSGGSGANVLTF.

The rearrangement joins TRBV5-6 to TRBJ2-5, with no clear D. The CDR3 runs 14 residues. With 1 base removed from V and 2 bases from J, the gap between germline ends came to 9 bases. The germline CDR1 and CDR2 sequences are SGHDT and YYEEEE. The CDR3, as DNA: TGTGCCAGCAGCTTGAAAGGCGTTCAAGAGACCCAGTACTTC. Its protein product is CASSLKGVQETQYF.

The gene calls are TRBV6-6 and TRBJ2-6; D unresolved. Trimming stripped 5 bases from V and 2 bases from J, with 4 bases between. The CDR3 has 13 residues. CDR1 is MNHNY, CDR2 SVGAGI, per germline (reference sequence). CDR3 coding DNA: TGTGCCAGCAGTACGACTGGGGCCAACGTCCTGACTTTC. It codes for CASSTTGANVLTF.

Comments on this clonotype: This likely comes from a read error, as the CDR3 has no conserved phenylalanine or tryptophan at its end. The rearrangement joins TRBV3-1 to TRBJ1-5, with TRBD1 identical over 9 bases. There are 17 residues in the CDR3. Per the germline V gene, CDR1 is LGHDT and CDR2 is YNNKEL (reference sequence). After removal of 1 base from V and 3 bases from J, the junction contained 7 bases not matched to a gene. The CDR3 DNA sequence: TGTGCCAGCAGCCAAGCCGGGACAGGGTTTTTCAATCAGCCCCAGCATTCT. Translation: CASSQAGTGFFNQPQHS.

In this sample, this clonotype turned up once. This rearrangement joins TRBV9 to TRBJ2-3; TRBD2 might be the D (5 bases). The V and J ends lost 3 bases and 5 bases respectively, with 13 bases between them. The CDR3 extends over 14 amino acids. CDR1 and CDR2 from the germline V gene are SGDLS and YYNGEE. The CDR3: CASSGIASGDTQYF. DNA for the CDR3: TGTGCCAGCAGCGGAATAGCGAGCGGAGATACGCAGTATTTT.